These T cell receptor beta chains were read from a single sample in a study of cytomegalovirus exposure and HLA in healthy donors. Data came from immunoSEQ multiplex PCR; TCRdb stores just in-frame clones and leaves some out. The data contain 100,000 to 150,000 clones, around 81% of them singletons. Sequenced: PBMCs. The receptors here all came from a female donor in good health and CMV-seronegative. Both conserved end residues are part of each CDR3. A D gene is named only where the DNA matches it firmly. A row's size may be missing; if present it is once, few, many or a size class.

clone_size: -; j_call: TRBJ2-3; d_call: TRBD1; v_call: TRBV7-3; cdr3_aa: CASSPKTGGTDTQYF; cdr3_nt: TGTGCCAGCAGCCCGAAAACAGGGGGCACAGATACGCAGTATTTT
clone_size: -; j_call: TRBJ2-5; d_call: -; v_call: TRBV19; cdr3_aa: CASSHRAGQETQYF; cdr3_nt: TGTGCCAGTAGCCACAGGGCCGGCCAAGAGACCCAGTACTTC
clone_size: -; j_call: TRBJ1-2; d_call: -; v_call: TRBV19; cdr3_aa: CASSTNGRVGHTF; cdr3_nt: TGTGCCAGTAGTACTAACGGGCGGGTTGGCCACACCTTC
clone_size: few; j_call: TRBJ2-2; d_call: -; v_call: TRBV30; cdr3_aa: CAWLSWTGELFF; cdr3_nt: TGTGCCTGGCTTAGCTGGACCGGGGAGCTGTTTTTT
clone_size: once; j_call: TRBJ2-1; d_call: TRBD2; v_call: TRBV28; cdr3_aa: CASSLNPGLAGGGEQFF; cdr3_nt: TGTGCCAGCAGTTTAAACCCCGGACTAGCGGGAGGAGGTGAGCAGTTCTTC
clone_size: -; j_call: TRBJ1-1; d_call: TRBD1; v_call: TRBV2; cdr3_aa: CASRQGDRLNTEAFF; cdr3_nt: TGTGCCAGCAGACAAGGGGACAGATTGAACACTGAAGCTTTCTTT
clone_size: -; j_call: TRBJ2-3; d_call: TRBD2; v_call: TRBV5-4; cdr3_aa: CASSKGLAGGLSTDTQYF; cdr3_nt: TGTGCCAGCAGCAAAGGACTAGCGGGAGGTCTAAGCACAGATACGCAGTATTTT
clone_size: -; j_call: TRBJ1-2; d_call: -; v_call: TRBV6-5; cdr3_aa: CASLDGVYGYTF; cdr3_nt: TGTGCCAGCCTCGACGGGGTCTATGGCTACACCTTC
clone_size: -; j_call: TRBJ2-7; d_call: -; v_call: TRBV5-1; cdr3_aa: CASTISGTSHEQYF; cdr3_nt: TGCGCCAGCACTATATCCGGGACATCCCACGAGCAGTACTTC
clone_size: -; j_call: TRBJ2-1; d_call: TRBD2; v_call: TRBV4-2; cdr3_aa: CASSQELLAGEQFF; cdr3_nt: TGTGCCAGCAGCCAAGAACTCTTAGCGGGAGAGCAGTTCTTC
clone_size: -; j_call: TRBJ1-2; d_call: TRBD1; v_call: TRBV7-9; cdr3_aa: CSSSGRDRGLGGYTF; cdr3_nt: TGTTCCAGCAGCGGGCGGGACAGGGGGCTCGGTGGCTACACCTTC
clone_size: -; j_call: TRBJ2-1; d_call: TRBD1; v_call: TRBV7-9; cdr3_aa: CASRPGTADYNEQFF; cdr3_nt: TGTGCCAGCAGACCCGGGACAGCCGACTACAATGAGCAGTTCTTC
clone_size: few; j_call: TRBJ1-1; d_call: TRBD1; v_call: TRBV6-1; cdr3_aa: CASSARGRTGAGGLNTEAFF; cdr3_nt: TGTGCCAGCAGTGCCCGAGGACGGACAGGGGCCGGGGGACTGAACACTGAAGCTTTCTTT
clone_size: -; j_call: TRBJ2-7; d_call: TRBD1; v_call: TRBV19; cdr3_aa: CASSDPGTGGYEQYF; cdr3_nt: TGTGCCAGTAGCGATCCCGGGACAGGGGGCTACGAGCAGTACTTC
clone_size: -; j_call: TRBJ2-2; d_call: TRBD1; v_call: TRBV6-1; cdr3_aa: CASSERVQGDTGELFF; cdr3_nt: TGTGCCAGCAGTGAAAGGGTACAGGGGGACACCGGGGAGCTGTTTTTT
clone_size: -; j_call: TRBJ1-1; d_call: TRBD1; v_call: TRBV19; cdr3_aa: CASSTGTAQNEAFF; cdr3_nt: TGTGCCAGTAGTACTGGGACAGCTCAAAATGAAGCTTTCTTT
clone_size: -; j_call: TRBJ2-7; d_call: TRBD2; v_call: TRBV5-4; cdr3_aa: CASSLAGTSGFYEQYF; cdr3_nt: TGTGCCAGCAGCTTGGCCGGTACTAGCGGTTTCTACGAGCAGTACTTC
clone_size: -; j_call: TRBJ2-3; d_call: TRBD2; v_call: TRBV7-2; cdr3_aa: CASSPLRGVSTDTQYF; cdr3_nt: TGTGCCAGCAGCCCCCTCCGGGGGGTCAGCACAGATACGCAGTATTTT
clone_size: -; j_call: TRBJ2-5; d_call: -; v_call: TRBV9; cdr3_aa: CASSGDTALGTQYF; cdr3_nt: TGTGCCAGCAGCGGAGACACAGCCTTGGGGACCCAGTACTTC
clone_size: few; j_call: TRBJ2-2; d_call: TRBD1; v_call: TRBV19; cdr3_aa: CASSITGGSAGELFF; cdr3_nt: TGTGCCAGTAGTATCACAGGGGGCTCGGCCGGGGAGCTGTTTTTT
clone_size: -; j_call: TRBJ1-5; d_call: TRBD1; v_call: TRBV19; cdr3_aa: CASSTLDRGRNQPQHF; cdr3_nt: TGTGCCAGTAGTACCCTCGACAGGGGCCGCAATCAGCCCCAGCATTTT
clone_size: -; j_call: TRBJ2-7; d_call: TRBD2; v_call: TRBV18; cdr3_aa: CASSPGGTSGHSSYEQYF; cdr3_nt: TGTGCCAGCTCACCGGGGGGGACTAGCGGGCATAGCTCCTACGAGCAGTACTTC
clone_size: -; j_call: TRBJ1-2; d_call: -; v_call: TRBV6-5; cdr3_aa: CASSYQQGDGYTF; cdr3_nt: TGTGCCAGCAGTTACCAGCAGGGTGATGGCTACACCTTC
clone_size: -; j_call: TRBJ2-3; d_call: TRBD2; v_call: TRBV7-9; cdr3_aa: CASRAGGQSDTQYF; cdr3_nt: TGTGCCAGCAGAGCGGGGGGGCAATCAGATACGCAGTATTTT
clone_size: -; j_call: TRBJ2-1; d_call: TRBD2; v_call: TRBV14; cdr3_aa: CASSQDAGDNYNEQFF; cdr3_nt: TGTGCCAGCAGCCAAGATGCGGGAGATAACTACAATGAGCAGTTCTTC
clone_size: -; j_call: TRBJ2-2; d_call: -; v_call: TRBV19; cdr3_aa: CASERGSANTGELFF; cdr3_nt: TGTGCCAGTGAGAGAGGCAGCGCGAACACCGGGGAGCTGTTTTTT
clone_size: -; j_call: TRBJ1-1; d_call: -; v_call: TRBV7-3; cdr3_aa: CASSLEGSPNTEAFF; cdr3_nt: TGTGCCAGCAGCTTGGAGGGGAGCCCTAACACTGAAGCTTTCTTT